This TCR beta chain was identified during a study of blood T cell repertoires in COVID-19. Study details: Samples representing acute and convalescent COVID-19 were sourced from the United States, Italy and Spain. The cDNA or gDNA used as material had been derived from T cells, B-cell-depleted T cells, or PBMCs.

This CDR3 is built from 15 residues. The V end lost 6 bases, the J end lost 1 base, and 12 bases lay between the germline ends. In the authors' workflow: Estimated nucleated cell counts came from reference gene primer amplification. Produced via immunoSEQ multiplex PCR; TCRdb's table is partial and in-frame only. Clone size and V and J calls were adopted from that table, with D and trimming inferred from the DNA. The sample shows some 73,000 clones, 80% to 85% of them seen only once. The source is a human donor in a cohort sampled during active COVID-19. The chain is built from TRBV23-1 and TRBJ2-2, with TRBD2 as a possible D gene (6 bases). TRBV23-1 is assigned to the ORF class and has an uncertain function. The sequenced material came from peripheral blood. The CDR3 DNA follows: TGCGCCAGCAGACGAGGAGGGCTGAACACCGGGGAGCTGTTTTTT. Encoded protein: CASRRGGLNTGELFF.